This passage covers 9 T cell receptor beta chains from one sample sequenced in a study of shared clonotypes between healthy human individuals. It was CD45RO-negative cells, positively selected for CCR7, that made up naive CD8 cells, with terminally differentiated effector memory CD45RA+ cells excluded. The table came from immunoSEQ multiplex PCR; TCRdb's copy has only in-frame clones and leaves some out. The sample records some 2 million clones, about 95% being singletons. The sequenced sample was naive CD8+ T cells sorted from blood. The source is a man younger than 35 in good health.

The chain links TRBV27 to TRBJ2-5, with 13 bases matching TRBD2. This CDR3 has 17 residues. The V gene end was trimmed by 5 bases and the J gene end by 7 bases; junction bases not matched to a gene: 13. Per the germline V gene, CDR1 is MNHEY and CDR2 is SMNVEV (reference sequence). For the CDR3, the DNA is TGTGCCAGCAGTGCAGGGACAGGGACTAGCGGGGTTGGGACCCAGTACTTC. This gives the protein CASSAGTGTSGVGTQYF.

The chain recombines TRBV18 with TRBJ2-1, with a possible D match to TRBD2 (6 bases). This CDR3 comprises 15 residues. CDR1 and CDR2 from the germline V gene are KGHSH and LQKENI. Trimming pared 5 bases from V and 8 bases from J, leaving 19 bases between. This chain's CDR3 is CASSGEVSQEHEQFF. In DNA form, the CDR3 reads TGTGCCAGCTCAGGGGAGGTATCCCAAGAGCATGAGCAGTTCTTC.

The rearrangement links TRBV6-1 to TRBJ2-7, with TRBD2 matching 12 bases. J lost 1 base, V lost 7 bases, and 5 bases had no gene match. From germline, CDR1 is MNHNS and CDR2 SASEGT. CDR3 length: 15 residues. The CDR3 protein is CASILTSGGSYEQYF. CDR3 nucleotides: TGTGCCAGCATCTTGACTAGCGGGGGTTCCTACGAGCAGTACTTC.

V usage is TRBV4-3 and J usage is TRBJ2-1; a weak D match, TRBD2 (6 bases). The length of the CDR3 is 14 residues. The V end was cut by 3 bases, the J end by 9 bases, with 15 bases between. From germline, CDR1 is LGHNA and CDR2 YSLEER. The CDR3 bases are TGCGCCAGCAGCCAGGGACTGGGACTTGGTGAGCAGTTCTTC. Amino acids: CASSQGLGLGEQFF.

The chain recombines TRBV9 with TRBJ2-2, with D tentatively TRBD2 (7 bases). The CDR3 has 16 residues. Germline loops: CDR1 SGDLS, CDR2 YYNGEE. V lost 0 bases, J lost 4 bases, and 13 bases lay in between. CDR3 sequence reads: CASSVGGGGLTGELFF. Here the CDR3 DNA reads TGTGCCAGCAGCGTAGGAGGCGGGGGCCTCACCGGGGAGCTGTTTTTT.

CDR3 sequence reads: CASSTWGLAGAAYEQYF. CDR3 in DNA: TGTGCCAGCAGCACTTGGGGACTAGCGGGGGCAGCCTACGAGCAGTACTTC. The chain joins TRBV11-2 to TRBJ2-7; 14 bases are shared with TRBD2. V shed 5 bases and J 2 bases; nucleotides not matched to a gene: 8. The CDR3 totals 17 residues. CDR1 SGHAT and CDR2 FQNNGV come from the germline V gene.

J is TRBJ2-5 and V is TRBV6-6, with a tentative D call TRBD2 (6 bases). V was pared by 7 bases and J by 0 bases, with 9 bases between. Germline values: CDR1 MNHNY, CDR2 SVGAGI (reference sequence). This CDR3 is 13 amino acids long. The CDR3 is CASTWDYQETQYF. The CDR3 nucleotides are TGTGCCAGCACCTGGGACTACCAAGAGACCCAGTACTTC.

The chain combines TRBV6-1 with TRBJ2-7; perhaps TRBD1 as D (6 bases). V was cut by 3 bases and J by 4 bases, with 10 bases left in between. Germline V CDR1 and CDR2: MNHNS, SASEGT. This CDR3 is built from 13 residues. CDR3 amino acids: CASSDIQGYEQYF. Written as DNA, the CDR3 is TGTGCCAGCAGTGATATACAGGGTTACGAGCAGTACTTC.

The J gene is TRBJ1-1, the V gene TRBV7-6; TRBD1 aligns across 7 bases. The ends lost 2 bases at V and 1 base at J; junction bases unmatched: 1. CDR1 is SGHVS, CDR2 FNYEAQ, per germline. This CDR3 contains 14 residues. CDR3 amino acids: CASSLYRGNTEAFF. In DNA, the CDR3 is TGTGCCAGCAGCTTATACAGGGGGAACACTGAAGCTTTCTTT.